The 27 T cell receptor beta chains below come from one sample, sequenced in a study of shared clonotypes between healthy human individuals. Profiled with immunoSEQ multiplex PCR; TCRdb holds only in-frame clones, not every one. The profile covers a few million clones, with over 85% appearing a single time and under 2% taken by the ten largest. CD8 cells classed as naive were CD45RO-negative and positively selected for CCR7, excluding terminally differentiated effector memory CD45RA+ cells. Sequenced input: naive CD8+ T cells from PBMCs. These receptors were obtained from a man younger than 30 in good health. Some clones in this sample may be carry-over from other donors' samples.

The rearrangement links TRBV6-1 to TRBJ1-2, with D unclear. Germline V lookup: CDR1 MNHNS, CDR2 SASEGT. Between the trimmed V and J ends, which lost 10 bases and 4 bases, there was a span of 13 bases. The CDR3 loop spans 12 amino acids. The CDR3, as DNA: TGTGCCACCGACCCAGGTTCCTATGGCTACACCTTC. Translating it yields CATDPGSYGYTF.

The rearrangement joins TRBV4-1 to TRBJ2-7; TRBD2 aligns across 8 bases. The CDR3 extends over 15 amino acids. The germline V gene has CDR1 MGHRA and CDR2 YSYEKL. The J segment lost 4 bases and the V segment lost 2 bases, leaving 7 bases of the junction unmatched. The DNA of the CDR3 is TGCGCCAGCAGCCAATCGCCCGGGAGGGAGTACGAGCAGTACTTC. This gives the protein CASSQSPGREYEQYF.

A single count supports this clone. An end of the junction does not agree with germline; a read error may underlie this. This chain connects TRBV7-9 to TRBJ1-4; possibly TRBD1 for D (6 bases). This CDR3 has 15 amino acids. Germline V gene sequence: CDR1 SEHNR, CDR2 FQNEAQ (reference sequence). The CDR3 region has the DNA TGTGCCGGCAGCCCCGCGGGGGCCATTAATGAAAAACTGTTTTTT. Translated: CAGSPAGAINEKLFF.

J is TRBJ2-7 and V is TRBV9, with D possibly TRBD1 on 6 matching bases. The CDR3 totals 14 residues. Germline values: CDR1 SGDLS, CDR2 YYNGEE. Trimming shortened V by 6 bases and J by 0 bases, and 13 bases separated the two germline ends. The CDR3 nucleotides are TGTGCCAGCAACGGACAGCCTCGCTCCTACGAGCAGTACTTC. The encoded protein is CASNGQPRSYEQYF. The variable domain in full, with the rest retrieved from reference TRBV9 and TRBJ2-7, is DSGVTQTPKHLITATGQRVTLRCSPRSGDLSVYWYQQSLDQGLQFLIQYYNGEERAKGNILERFSAQQFPDLHSELNLSSLELGDSALYFCASNGQPRSYEQYFGPGTRLTVT.

V gene TRBV28 combines with J gene TRBJ1-4; TRBD1 agrees at 8 bases. The V segment lost 5 bases and the J segment 4 bases; nucleotides outside the gene matches: 3. Germline assignment: CDR1 MDHEN and CDR2 SYDVKM. The CDR3 has 14 residues. CDR3 amino acids: CASSVDRDNEKLFF. In DNA, the CDR3 is TGTGCCAGCAGTGTGGACAGGGATAATGAAAAACTGTTTTTT. The whole variable domain, remainder taken from reference TRBV28 and TRBJ1-4, is DVKVTQSSRYLVKRTGEKVFLECVQDMDHENMFWYRQDPGLGLRLIYFSYDVKMKEKGDIPEGYSVSREKKERFSLILESASTNQTSMYLCASSVDRDNEKLFFGSGTQLSVL.

The rearrangement uses TRBV7-2 and TRBJ2-7, with a tentative D call TRBD2 (6 bases). Germline values: CDR1 SGHTA, CDR2 FQGNSA. There are 14 residues in the CDR3. Trimming left V 5 bases short and J 2 bases short, with 13 bases between. The CDR3 loop is CASSGTGLTYEQYF. The CDR3, as DNA: TGTGCCAGCAGCGGGACGGGACTTACCTACGAGCAGTACTTC.

For this clone: The sample has other DNA sequences that encode this CDR3 too. J is TRBJ1-1 and V is TRBV30; no reliable D call. This CDR3 has 12 residues. V was pared by 0 bases and J by 3 bases, with 5 bases between. From germline, CDR1 is GTSNPN and CDR2 SVGIG (reference sequence). The CDR3 sequence: CAWSVTDTEAFF. The DNA for the CDR3 is TGTGCCTGGAGTGTAACGGACACTGAAGCTTTCTTT.

CDR3 amino acids: CASSDREVFNEQFF. Written as DNA, the CDR3 is TGTGCCAGCAGCGACAGGGAAGTTTTCAATGAGCAGTTCTTC. The chain couples TRBV14 to TRBJ2-1; 7 nucleotides agree with TRBD1. CDR1 is SGHDN and CDR2 is FVKESK in the germline V gene. The length of the CDR3 is 14 residues. Germline trimming cut 5 bases from V and 6 bases from J; bases unmatched to any gene: 7.

V gene TRBV27 combines with J gene TRBJ1-3; D remains unclear. This CDR3 region has 15 residues. V lost 6 bases and J 9 bases, leaving 21 bases between the germline ends. The germline gives CDR1 MNHEY, CDR2 SMNVEV (reference sequence). The CDR3: CASRAAEEGATTIYF. DNA of the CDR3: TGTGCCAGCAGGGCGGCCGAGGAGGGAGCCACCACCATATATTTT.

Regarding this clone: Other DNA sequences of this sample code for an identical CDR3. The chain uses TRBV11-2 and TRBJ2-1; D unresolved. V was shortened by 3 bases and J by 4 bases, with 7 bases between the two germline ends. Germline lookup yields CDR1 SGHAT and CDR2 FQNNGV. The CDR3 covers 13 residues. The CDR3 is CASSLGPYNEQFF. CDR3 bases: TGTGCCAGCAGCTTGGGCCCGTACAATGAGCAGTTCTTC.

The chain is built from TRBV5-6 and TRBJ2-7, with no clear D. The germline CDR1 and CDR2 sequences are SGHDT and YYEEEE. V was pared by 0 bases and J by 1 base, with 8 bases between. The length of the CDR3 is 14 residues. CDR3 amino acids: CASSLAASSYEQYF. The CDR3 DNA reads TGTGCCAGCAGCTTGGCCGCTAGTTCCTACGAGCAGTACTTC.

For this clone: It is likely a read error: a sequence one base away is far more abundant. This chain connects TRBV5-8 to TRBJ1-1, with TRBD1 as a possible D gene (5 bases). Trimming took off 4 bases at V and 3 bases at J, with 10 bases between the two ends. The CDR3 is 13 amino acids. Germline V gene data show CDR1 as SGHTS and CDR2 as YDEGEE. The CDR3 here is CASSQGRYTEAFF. The CDR3 nucleotides read TGTGCCAGCAGCCAGGGACGGTACACTGAAGCTTTCTTT.

This clone was found once. Here the CDR3 reads CASSYSWTVMPYEQYF. CDR3 bases: TGTGCCAGCAGTTACTCCTGGACAGTGATGCCCTACGAGCAGTACTTC. The rearrangement links TRBV6-5 to TRBJ2-7, with a possible D match to TRBD1 (6 bases). V was cut by 0 bases and J by 2 bases, with 14 bases left in between. The CDR3 consists of 16 residues. Germline CDR1 MNHEY, CDR2 SVGAGI.

The chain couples TRBV6-1 to TRBJ1-1, with D perhaps matching TRBD1 (6 bases). Germline lookup yields CDR1 MNHNS and CDR2 SASEGT. V was trimmed by 8 bases and J by 0 bases, leaving 13 bases between them. The CDR3 loop spans 14 amino acids. For the CDR3, the DNA is TGTGCCAGCGGGGGGCGGACAGTGAACACTGAAGCTTTCTTT. It yields the protein CASGGRTVNTEAFF.

This rearrangement joins TRBV5-1 to TRBJ2-7; tentative D call: TRBD1 (5 bases). V lost 4 bases and J lost 5, with 13 bases in between. Germline V gene lookup returns CDR1 SGHRS and CDR2 YFSETQ. CDR3 length: 13 amino acids. The chain's CDR3 is CASSNTEGDEQYF. CDR3 sequence (DNA): TGCGCCAGCAGCAACACCGAAGGGGACGAGCAGTACTTC. Looking up the rest from reference TRBV5-1 and TRBJ2-7 gives the full variable domain: KAGVTQTPRYLIKTRGQQVTLSCSPISGHRSVSWYQQTPGQGLQFLFEYFSETQRNKGNFPGRFSGRQFSNSRSEMNVSTLELGDSALYLCASSNTEGDEQYFGPGTRLTVT.

The gene calls are TRBV7-2 and TRBJ2-5; 10 bases are shared with TRBD2. The CDR3 is made up of 14 amino acids. J gave up 5 bases and V 8 bases, and 8 bases lay outside the gene matches. CDR1 SGHTA and CDR2 FQGNSA come from the germline V gene. CDR3 sequence: CASASGSGLETQYF. The DNA for the CDR3 is TGTGCCAGCGCTAGCGGGAGTGGCCTGGAGACCCAGTACTTC.

The genes are TRBV30 and TRBJ1-2; D might be TRBD1 (5 bases). The CDR3 is 12 residues long. Germline lookup yields CDR1 GTSNPN and CDR2 SVGIG (reference sequence). V was shortened by 3 bases and J by 10 bases, with 15 bases between the two germline ends. CDR3 sequence: CAWRWGDADYTF. CDR3 DNA: TGTGCCTGGAGATGGGGCGACGCTGACTACACCTTC.

This clone was picked up one time. The J gene is TRBJ2-5, the V gene TRBV6-5, with 9 bases fitting TRBD1. V was pared by 6 bases and J by 5 bases, with 10 bases of the junction left unmatched. Germline CDR1 reads MNHEY; CDR2 reads SVGAGI. The CDR3 contains 15 residues. Here the CDR3 reads CASRGTQGAVETQYF. For the CDR3, the DNA is TGTGCCAGCAGGGGGACACAGGGGGCTGTGGAGACCCAGTACTTC.

Here the CDR3 reads CASSDRPRQPQHF. The CDR3 DNA sequence: TGTGCCAGCAGTGACCGACCCCGACAGCCCCAGCATTTT. The V gene is TRBV6-1, the J gene TRBJ1-5; no firm D call. Trimming cost V 3 bases and J 7 bases, with 10 bases left between them. Germline-derived CDR1 and CDR2 are MNHNS and SASEGT. The CDR3 is 13 residues long.

V is TRBV11-1 and J is TRBJ2-3, with a weak D call TRBD2 (6 bases). There are 14 residues in the CDR3. Per the germline V gene, CDR1 is SGHAT and CDR2 is FQDESV (reference sequence). V lost 8 bases and J lost 1, with 13 bases in between. Written as DNA, the CDR3 is TGTGCCAGCGGGGGGTGGTCCGGCACAGATACGCAGTATTTT. This codes for CASGGWSGTDTQYF.

The V call is TRBV27, the J call TRBJ2-7; D unclear. Germline V gene lookup returns CDR1 MNHEY and CDR2 SMNVEV (reference sequence). Trimming cost V 0 bases and J 3 bases, with 9 bases left between them. The CDR3 totals 14 residues. The CDR3 sequence is CASSLSPTSYEQYF. The CDR3 nucleotides are TGTGCCAGCAGTTTATCGCCGACGAGCTACGAGCAGTACTTC.

This clone is a singleton in its sample. The chain has TRBV27 and TRBJ1-1, with a weak D call TRBD1 (5 bases). CDR1 MNHEY and CDR2 SMNVEV come from the germline V gene (reference sequence). This CDR3 is built from 16 residues. V dropped 0 bases and J dropped 1 base, with 12 bases sitting between them. CDR3 nucleotides: TGTGCCAGCAGTTTATCGTTCGGGACGGCGAACACTGAAGCTTTCTTT. Residues: CASSLSFGTANTEAFF.

This clone was detected once. The sample carries other DNA sequences with the same CDR3. The chain links TRBV4-1 to TRBJ2-5; 9 bases are a match to TRBD2. The V segment lost 1 base and the J segment 2 bases; nucleotides outside the gene matches: 5. Germline CDR1 reads MGHRA; CDR2 reads YSYEKL. This CDR3 region has 16 residues. The CDR3 DNA follows: TGCGCCAGCAGCCAAGCCCTAGCGGGACGTCAAGAGACCCAGTACTTC. It is translated as CASSQALAGRQETQYF.

In the case of this clone: The same CDR3 is also encoded by other DNA sequences in this sample. This sequence joins TRBV9 and TRBJ1-1, with TRBD1 as a possible D gene (5 bases). The CDR3 has 14 residues. Looked up from germline, CDR1 is SGDLS and CDR2 is YYNGEE. V was trimmed by 4 bases and J by 0 bases, leaving 10 bases between them. The CDR3 DNA reads as TGTGCCAGCAGCCCTGGGACGATGAACACTGAAGCTTTCTTT. It yields the protein CASSPGTMNTEAFF.

The chain has TRBV19 and TRBJ1-5, with a possible D match to TRBD1 (6 bases). Per germline, CDR1 LNHDA and CDR2 SQIVND (reference sequence). V shed 7 bases and J shed 3 bases, with 25 bases lying between them. The CDR3 runs to 18 residues. The CDR3 loop reads CASTTTGHRFNTNQPQHF. The CDR3 nucleotides are TGTGCCAGTACCACCACGGGACACCGGTTTAATACCAATCAGCCCCAGCATTTT. Drawing the rest from reference TRBV19 and TRBJ1-5, the complete variable domain is DGGITQSPKYLFRKEGQNVTLSCEQNLNHDAMYWYRQDPGQGLRLIYYSQIVNDFQKGDIAEGYSVSREKKESFPLTVTSAQKNPTAFYLCASTTTGHRFNTNQPQHFGDGTRLSIL.

The chain is built from TRBV29-1 and TRBJ2-1, with 12 nucleotides matching TRBD2. Trimming took 6 bases from V and 2 from J; bases not matched to a gene: 11. Germline V lookup: CDR1 SQVTM, CDR2 ANQGSEA. CDR3 size: 17 residues. CDR3 nucleotide sequence: TGCAGCGTCGAGTTGACTAGCGGGAGAAGAACCTACAATGAGCAGTTCTTC. It specifies CSVELTSGRRTYNEQFF.

J is TRBJ2-7 and V is TRBV19, with TRBD2 matching 7 bases. Germline CDR1 and CDR2: LNHDA and SQIVND (reference sequence). V shed 5 bases, J shed 3 bases, and the junction held 10 bases outside the gene matches. The CDR3 sequence is 15 residues long. CDR3 protein: CASSPVGEGGYEQYF. DNA for the CDR3: TGTGCCAGTAGTCCGGTCGGGGAGGGTGGCTACGAGCAGTACTTC.